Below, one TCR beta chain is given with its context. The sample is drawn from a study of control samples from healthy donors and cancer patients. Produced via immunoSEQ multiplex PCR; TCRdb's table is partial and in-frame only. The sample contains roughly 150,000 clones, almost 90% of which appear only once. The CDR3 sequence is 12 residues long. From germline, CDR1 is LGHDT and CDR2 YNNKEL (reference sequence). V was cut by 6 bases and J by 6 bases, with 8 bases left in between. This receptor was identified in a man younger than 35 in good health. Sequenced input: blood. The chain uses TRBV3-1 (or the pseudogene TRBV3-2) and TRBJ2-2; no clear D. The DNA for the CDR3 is TGTGCCAGCAGAGGGTATCCCGGGGAGCTGTTTTTT. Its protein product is CASRGYPGELFF.